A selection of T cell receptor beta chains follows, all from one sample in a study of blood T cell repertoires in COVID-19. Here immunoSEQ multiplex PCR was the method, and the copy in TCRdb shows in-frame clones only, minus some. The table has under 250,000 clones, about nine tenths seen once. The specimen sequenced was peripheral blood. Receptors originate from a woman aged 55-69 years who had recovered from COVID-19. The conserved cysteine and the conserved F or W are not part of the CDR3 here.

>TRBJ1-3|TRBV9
ASSAPTGIGNTIY
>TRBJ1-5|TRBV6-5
ASQSGQSSNQPQH
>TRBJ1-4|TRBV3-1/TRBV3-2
ASSRSSTSVGEKLF
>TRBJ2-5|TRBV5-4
ASSSDRRGETQY
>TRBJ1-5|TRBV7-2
ASSWSGRSNQPQH
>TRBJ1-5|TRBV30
AWKAPTRQGNQPQH
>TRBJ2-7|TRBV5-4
ASSLGGGSSYEQY
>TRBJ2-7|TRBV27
ASSAGGFVGEQY
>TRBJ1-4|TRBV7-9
ASSSGSFSWELF
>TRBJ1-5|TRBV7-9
ASSFVGDQPQH